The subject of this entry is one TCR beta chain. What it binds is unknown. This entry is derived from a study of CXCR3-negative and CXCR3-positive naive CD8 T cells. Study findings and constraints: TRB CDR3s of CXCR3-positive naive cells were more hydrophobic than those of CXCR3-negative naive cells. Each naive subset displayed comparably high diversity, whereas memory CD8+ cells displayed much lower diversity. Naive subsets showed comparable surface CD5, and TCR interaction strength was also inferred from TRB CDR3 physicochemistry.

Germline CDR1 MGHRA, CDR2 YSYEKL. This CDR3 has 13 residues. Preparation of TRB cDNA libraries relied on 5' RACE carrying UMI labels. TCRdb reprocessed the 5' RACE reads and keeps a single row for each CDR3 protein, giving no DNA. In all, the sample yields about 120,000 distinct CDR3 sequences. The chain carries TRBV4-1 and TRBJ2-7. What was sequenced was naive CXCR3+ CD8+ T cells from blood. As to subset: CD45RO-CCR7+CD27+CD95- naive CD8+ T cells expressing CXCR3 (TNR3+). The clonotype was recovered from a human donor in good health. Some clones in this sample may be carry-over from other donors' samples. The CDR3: CASSQDGAYEQYF.